This T cell receptor beta chain was identified in a study of blood T cell repertoires in COVID-19. Study summary: COVID-19 samples collected from the United States, Italy and Spain covered acute and convalescent phases. Sources were T cells, B-cell-depleted T cells, or PBMCs; the material itself was cDNA or gDNA.

V gave up 5 bases and J gave up 5 bases; unmatched junction bases: 12. The germline gives CDR1 LGHDT, CDR2 YNNKEL (reference sequence). The CDR3 has 18 amino acids. Here immunoSEQ multiplex PCR was the method, and the copy in TCRdb shows in-frame clones only, minus some. The table records fewer than 80,000 clones, around 84% of them present only once. Specimen: peripheral blood. The chain is built from TRBV3-1 (or the pseudogene TRBV3-2) and TRBJ2-2; TRBD2 agrees at 12 bases. This clonotype was sampled from a man between 65 and 85 years old with acute or convalescent COVID-19. CDR3 DNA: TGTGCCAGCAGCTCCTATCTAGCGGGGGGGTTCCGGACCGGGGAGCTGTTTTTT. It translates to CASSSYLAGGFRTGELFF.